This T cell receptor (beta chain) was sequenced in a study of T cell responses to AZD1222 COVID-19 vaccine. As for this clone: Its antigen is as yet unknown.

The CDR3 is 13 residues long. Germline V gives CDR1 MNHEY, CDR2 SVGAGI. J was trimmed by 9 bases and V by 7 bases; bases with no gene match: 11. Method: immunoSEQ multiplex PCR; TCRdb's copy keeps in-frame clones and lacks some. The data show around 140,000 clones, just over 90% seen once. Study-wide results and limits: Unmutated variant regions are reportedly the target of nearly half of TCRs that are spike-specific. Among the donors, most were white British and more were female, and clonal diversity was possibly underestimated. CD4 TCRs covered the whole spike, strongest at regions 160-218 and 743-854. Seropositive at baseline were only a handful of AZD1222 recipients.

The TCR sequence derives from an adult in good health. This sequence joins TRBV6-5 and TRBJ1-1; 7 bases map to TRBD1. The sample was peripheral blood, taken on day 0 of AZD1222 vaccination. The CDR3 coding sequence is TGTGCCAGCACCACTACCCAGGGGGGAAAAGCTTTCTTT. This translates into CASTTTQGGKAFF.